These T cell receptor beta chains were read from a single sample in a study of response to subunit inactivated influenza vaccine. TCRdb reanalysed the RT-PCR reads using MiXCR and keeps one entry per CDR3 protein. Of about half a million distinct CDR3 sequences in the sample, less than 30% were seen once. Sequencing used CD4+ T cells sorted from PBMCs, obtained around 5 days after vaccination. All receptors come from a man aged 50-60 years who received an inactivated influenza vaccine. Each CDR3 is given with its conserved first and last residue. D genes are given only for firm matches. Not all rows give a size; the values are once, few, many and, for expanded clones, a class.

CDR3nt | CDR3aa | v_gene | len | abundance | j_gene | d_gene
TGTGCCAGCAGTTACTCGAAGAGAGGGCCCCCGGCTGGAAACACCATATATTTT | CASSYSKRGPPAGNTIYF | TRBV6-5 | 18 | few | TRBJ1-3 | -
TGCAGTGCTAGAGATTTGCGGGGCTCTAATGAAAAACTGTTTTTT | CSARDLRGSNEKLFF | TRBV20-1 | 15 | few | TRBJ1-4 | -
TGCGCCAGCAGCTTAGGGGAACCGAACACTGAAGCTTTCTTT | CASSLGEPNTEAFF | TRBV5-1 | 14 | - | TRBJ1-1 | -
TGTGCCAGCAGCCCCCGGACAGGAGCACGCGGCTACACCTTC | CASSPRTGARGYTF | TRBV7-2 | 14 | - | TRBJ1-2 | TRBD1
TGTGCCAGCAGCCTCTTGGACAGGGGACGAAATGGCTACACCTTC | CASSLLDRGRNGYTF | TRBV3-1 | 15 | - | TRBJ1-2 | TRBD1
TGTGCCAGCAGCCCCCCGGGGGGGAGACGCTCCTCACCCCTCCACTTT | CASSPPGGRRSSPLHF | TRBV7-9 | 16 | - | TRBJ1-6 | -
TGCAGTGCTAGGGTTCCCTCGGACTATCCATGTTTT | CSARVPSDYPCF | TRBV20-1 | 12 | - | TRBJ2-3 | -
TGTGCCAGTAGCAAGGACAGAGATTCTGGGGCCAACGTCCTGACTTTC | CASSKDRDSGANVLTF | TRBV19 | 16 | - | TRBJ2-6 | -
TGCAGTGCCCAGTTAGCCAAAAACATTCAGTACTTC | CSAQLAKNIQYF | TRBV20-1 | 12 | few | TRBJ2-4 | -
TGTGCCAGCAGCCTCACAACAGGAAGTGGGTACGAGCAGTACTTC | CASSLTTGSGYEQYF | TRBV7-8 | 15 | few | TRBJ2-7 | -
TGTGCCAGCAGTCACCCGGACAGGACTTATCAGCCCCAGCATTTT | CASSHPDRTYQPQHF | TRBV6-5 | 15 | - | TRBJ1-5 | TRBD1
TGTGCCAGCTCACCGACAGGGTTGAAAGAGACCCAGTACTTC | CASSPTGLKETQYF | TRBV18 | 14 | - | TRBJ2-5 | TRBD1
TGCAGTGCTAGAGTGGGGAGCTCCTATAATTCACCCCTCCACTTT | CSARVGSSYNSPLHF | TRBV20-1 | 15 | - | TRBJ1-6 | -
TGCAGTGCTTATTTTCAAGGGTCCTACAATGAGCAGTTCTTC | CSAYFQGSYNEQFF | TRBV20-1 | 14 | few | TRBJ2-1 | -
TGTGCCAGCAGTTTGACCAGCTCTGGAGCTTTCTTT | CASSLTSSGAFF | TRBV12-3/TRBV12-4 | 12 | few | TRBJ1-1 | -
TGTGCCAGCAGCCCGGGGGACGAGCAGTACTTC | CASSPGDEQYF | TRBV12-3/TRBV12-4 | 11 | - | TRBJ2-7 | -
TGTGCCAGCAGTAAGGACAGGGTTTACAATGAGCAGTTCTTC | CASSKDRVYNEQFF | TRBV12-3/TRBV12-4 | 14 | few | TRBJ2-1 | TRBD1
TGTGCCAGCAGTTTTACCCAGGGAAATGAAAAACTGTTTTTT | CASSFTQGNEKLFF | TRBV12-3/TRBV12-4 | 14 | - | TRBJ1-4 | -
TGTGCCAGCAGGGCCCCGGCAACGGGGGAGCTGTTTTTT | CASRAPATGELFF | TRBV6-4 | 13 | - | TRBJ2-2 | -
TGTGCCAGCAGTTCGACTAGCGGGAGGACAGATACGCAGTATTTT | CASSSTSGRTDTQYF | TRBV27 | 15 | few | TRBJ2-3 | TRBD2
TGTGCCACCAGCGATCCGGGACAGTGGCCCTACGAGCAGTACTTC | CATSDPGQWPYEQYF | TRBV15 | 15 | - | TRBJ2-7 | TRBD1
TGTGCCAGCTCACCACAAATGACAGGAGAGACCCAGTACTTC | CASSPQMTGETQYF | TRBV18 | 14 | once | TRBJ2-5 | -
TGTGCCAGCAGCCTATATAGCGGGACGAAGTACTTC | CASSLYSGTKYF | TRBV7-2 | 12 | many | TRBJ2-5 | TRBD2
TGTGCCAGCAGGGGGACAGGGGAGGCTGAAGCTTTCTTT | CASRGTGEAEAFF | TRBV12-3/TRBV12-4 | 13 | - | TRBJ1-1 | TRBD1
TGTGCCAGCAGTTTACCGGCAGGGGGCTACAATGAGCAGTTCTTC | CASSLPAGGYNEQFF | TRBV12-3/TRBV12-4 | 15 | few | TRBJ2-1 | TRBD1
TGCAGTGCTAGAGATCTTGGGGGGCCCTATGGCTACACCTTC | CSARDLGGPYGYTF | TRBV20-1 | 14 | - | TRBJ1-2 | -
TGTGCCAGCTCACCACCCGGGACAGATTATGGCTACACCTTC | CASSPPGTDYGYTF | TRBV18 | 14 | - | TRBJ1-2 | TRBD1
TGTGCCAGCAGTTACGGGGGTGGCTACACCTTC | CASSYGGGYTF | TRBV6-2/TRBV6-3 | 11 | - | TRBJ1-2 | -
TGTGCCAGCAGCCGTGGGACAGGGGTAGAGACCCAGTACTTC | CASSRGTGVETQYF | TRBV7-9 | 14 | - | TRBJ2-5 | TRBD1
TGTGCCAGCAGCTGGACAGGGCGTACCTACGAGCAGTACTTC | CASSWTGRTYEQYF | TRBV7-8 | 14 | few | TRBJ2-7 | TRBD1
TGTGCCATCAGGGGGACTAGCGGGACCTCCTACGAGCAGTACTTC | CAIRGTSGTSYEQYF | TRBV10-3 | 15 | few | TRBJ2-7 | TRBD2
TGTGCCAGCAGTTACAGCACTAGCGGAGACGAGCAGTACTTC | CASSYSTSGDEQYF | TRBV6-2/TRBV6-3 | 14 | few | TRBJ2-7 | TRBD2
TGTGCCAGCAGGCAGGGGGCTTCGACGAACTTC | CASRQGASTNF | TRBV28 | 11 | - | TRBJ2-4 | TRBD1
TGTGCCAGCAGTTGGACTACAGGGGGCCTCTCTGGAAACACCATATATTTT | CASSWTTGGLSGNTIYF | TRBV6-2/TRBV6-3 | 17 | - | TRBJ1-3 | TRBD1
TGTGCCAGCAGCCAGGTGAACTATGGCTACACCTTC | CASSQVNYGYTF | TRBV3-1 | 12 | few | TRBJ1-2 | -
TGCAGTGCTAGAGATTCCGGGGACCCCGCGAACACCGGGGAGCTGTTTTTT | CSARDSGDPANTGELFF | TRBV20-1 | 17 | few | TRBJ2-2 | -
TGTGCCAGCAGCCCTACAGGGGGAAGTGAGCAGTTCTTC | CASSPTGGSEQFF | TRBV7-2 | 13 | - | TRBJ2-1 | TRBD1